This T cell receptor (beta chain) was identified during a study of spatial heterogeneity in lung cancer. A unique molecular identifier was attached to every TCR cDNA molecule. TCRdb passed the 5' RACE reads through MiXCR, listing each CDR3 protein once. The repertoire has around 13,000 distinct CDR3 sequences, around 5% of them found once; the top ten carry about 34%. Time point specified: sample taken at primary tumor resection. Sequencing covered unsorted whole RNA taken from tumor, nontumor lung or frozen PBMC. Whole-study results and caveats: Approximate estimated coverage of tumor T cells amounted to approximately 7.6% for alpha and 13% for beta chains. Tumoral mutation counts were tracked by counts of expanded intratumoral alpha and beta TCRs. Expanded TCRs that were ubiquitous or regional had counts tracking ubiquitous and regional nonsynonymous mutations, respectively.

This clonotype was detected ten times or more. As yet, its antigen is unknown. The junction had 6 bases not matched to a gene; V was cut back by 4 bases and J by 2 bases. This CDR3 has 16 residues. Per the germline V gene, CDR1 is ENHRY and CDR2 is SYGVKD. The sample consisted of lung tumor tissue, taken at surgery. The chain links TRBV10-3 to TRBJ2-3, with 10 bases matching TRBD2. The TCR sequence derives from a male donor with early-stage non-small cell lung cancer. The CDR3 sequence is CAISGLAGGFTDTQYF. Here the CDR3 DNA reads TGTGCCATCAGTGGCTTAGCGGGGGGTTTCACAGATACGCAGTATTTT.